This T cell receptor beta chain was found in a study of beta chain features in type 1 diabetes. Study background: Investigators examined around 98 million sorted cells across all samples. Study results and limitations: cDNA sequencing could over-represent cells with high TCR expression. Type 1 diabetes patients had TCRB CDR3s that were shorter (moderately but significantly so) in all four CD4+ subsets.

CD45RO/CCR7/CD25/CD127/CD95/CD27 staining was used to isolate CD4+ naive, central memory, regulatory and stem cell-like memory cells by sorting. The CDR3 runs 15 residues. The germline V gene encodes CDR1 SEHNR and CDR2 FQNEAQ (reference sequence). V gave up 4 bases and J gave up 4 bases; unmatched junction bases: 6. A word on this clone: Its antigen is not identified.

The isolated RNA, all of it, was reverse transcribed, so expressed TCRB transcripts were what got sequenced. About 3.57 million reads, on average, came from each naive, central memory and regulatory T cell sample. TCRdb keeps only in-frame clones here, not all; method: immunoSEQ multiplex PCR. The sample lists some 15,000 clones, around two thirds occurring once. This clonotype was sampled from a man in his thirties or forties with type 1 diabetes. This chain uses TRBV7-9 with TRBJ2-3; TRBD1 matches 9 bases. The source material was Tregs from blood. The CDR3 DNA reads TGTGCCAGCAGCTCCATCACAGGGGGCGCAGATACGCAGTATTTT. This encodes CASSSITGGADTQYF.